This TCR beta chain was found in a study of blood T cell repertoires in COVID-19. At the level of the study: The study drew acute and convalescent COVID-19 samples from the United States, Italy and Spain. T cells, B-cell-depleted T cells, or PBMCs provided the cDNA or gDNA that served as material.

As originally analysed: Reference gene primers were amplified, and this amplification served to estimate nucleated cell counts. This table comes from immunoSEQ multiplex PCR, and its TCRdb copy is limited to in-frame clones, with some not included. From that table come the V and J calls and clone size; the DNA was used to work out D and trimming. Of more than 150,000 clones listed, 70% to 85% are singletons. On this clone itself: Germline is not matched at one junction end, which may reflect a read error.

The CDR3 length is 15 residues. Germline loops: CDR1 MNHNY, CDR2 SVGAGI (reference sequence). This chain joins TRBV6-6 and TRBJ2-1; 10 bases agree with TRBD1. The receptor's source is a woman of 80 years or more with acute or convalescent COVID-19. Sequences were obtained from peripheral blood. The CDR3 loop is CASRATGGSNNEQFF. CDR3 bases: TGTGCCAGCAGAGCGACAGGGGGCTCCAACAATGAGCAGTTCTTC.